Listed below are T cell receptor beta chains from one sample, sequenced in a study of cytomegalovirus exposure and HLA in healthy donors. TCRdb keeps only in-frame clones here, not all; method: immunoSEQ multiplex PCR. The sample holds fewer than 200,000 clones. The sequencing sample was made of PBMCs. Source of these receptors: a man aged 25-40 years in good health and CMV-seronegative. Each CDR3 is given with its conserved first and last residue. The order of the fields is D gene, J gene, V gene, CDR3 length, CDR3 DNA, CDR3 protein. A D gene is named only where the DNA matches it firmly.

d_gene: TRBD1
j_gene: TRBJ1-4
v_gene: TRBV9
len: 16
CDR3nt: TGTGCCAGCAGCGTAGCTGAGGGACAGGTTAATGAAAAACTGTTTTTT
CDR3aa: CASSVAEGQVNEKLFF

d_gene: TRBD1
j_gene: TRBJ1-1
v_gene: TRBV6-4
len: 14
CDR3nt: TGTGCCAGCAGCGCGTTCACAGGGGGCACTGAAGCTTTCTTT
CDR3aa: CASSAFTGGTEAFF

d_gene: .
j_gene: TRBJ1-4
v_gene: TRBV18
len: 15
CDR3nt: TGTGCCAGCTCACCATCGGGAAGGGAAGGTGAAAAACTGTTTTTT
CDR3aa: CASSPSGREGEKLFF

d_gene: TRBD1
j_gene: TRBJ2-5
v_gene: TRBV6-5
len: 15
CDR3nt: TGTGCCAGCAGTTCGGGACAGGGTGGGGGAGAGACCCAGTACTTC
CDR3aa: CASSSGQGGGETQYF

d_gene: .
j_gene: TRBJ1-2
v_gene: TRBV7-8
len: 13
CDR3nt: TGTGCCAGCAGCTTAGATGCGGGCTATGGCTACACCTTC
CDR3aa: CASSLDAGYGYTF

d_gene: TRBD2
j_gene: TRBJ2-3
v_gene: TRBV18
len: 16
CDR3nt: TGTGCCAGCTCAACGGCCACGGGGGGGCTCACAGATACGCAGTATTTT
CDR3aa: CASSTATGGLTDTQYF

d_gene: .
j_gene: TRBJ1-3
v_gene: TRBV18
len: 16
CDR3nt: TGTGCCAGCTCACTGGACTCGTGGGGAGCAGGAAACACCATATATTTT
CDR3aa: CASSLDSWGAGNTIYF

d_gene: .
j_gene: TRBJ1-5
v_gene: TRBV30
len: 12
CDR3nt: TGTGCCTGGAGTGCAGAGGAGCAGCCCCAGCATTTT
CDR3aa: CAWSAEEQPQHF

d_gene: .
j_gene: TRBJ1-1
v_gene: TRBV5-1
len: 14
CDR3nt: TGCGCCAGCAGCCCGGGAGGTTGGGGCACTGAAGCTTTCTTT
CDR3aa: CASSPGGWGTEAFF

d_gene: TRBD2
j_gene: TRBJ2-1
v_gene: TRBV7-9
len: 17
CDR3nt: TGTGCCAGCAGGTCCTACGCGCGCGGGAGTTCCTACAATGAGCAGTTCTTC
CDR3aa: CASRSYARGSSYNEQFF

d_gene: .
j_gene: TRBJ2-2
v_gene: TRBV27
len: 18
CDR3nt: TGTGCCAGCAGCTCCACTTCCCTAAGCGCTAAGAACACCGGGGAGCTGTTTTTT
CDR3aa: CASSSTSLSAKNTGELFF

d_gene: .
j_gene: TRBJ2-1
v_gene: TRBV7-6
len: 15
CDR3nt: TGTGCCAGCAGCTTAGTCACCGGGGGTCAGGATGAGCAGTTCTTC
CDR3aa: CASSLVTGGQDEQFF

d_gene: TRBD2
j_gene: TRBJ2-2
v_gene: TRBV2
len: 15
CDR3nt: TGTGCCAGCAGAGGGACTAGCGGTGACACCGGGGAGCTGTTTTTT
CDR3aa: CASRGTSGDTGELFF

d_gene: TRBD1
j_gene: TRBJ2-7
v_gene: TRBV18
len: 14
CDR3nt: TGTGCCAGCTCAGCCGGGACAGGGGGCTACGAGCAGTACTTC
CDR3aa: CASSAGTGGYEQYF

d_gene: .
j_gene: TRBJ2-7
v_gene: TRBV11-2
len: 14
CDR3nt: TGTGCCAGCAGCTTGGGAGGGACAAACTACGAGCAGTACTTC
CDR3aa: CASSLGGTNYEQYF

d_gene: .
j_gene: TRBJ1-1
v_gene: TRBV5-1
len: 15
CDR3nt: TGCGCCAGCAGCTTGGGTTGGGGCCCGAACACTGAAGCTTTCTTT
CDR3aa: CASSLGWGPNTEAFF